This is a list of T cell receptor beta chains from one sample in a study of T cells in Graves' hyperthyroidism and ophthalmopathy. TCRdb ran MiXCR on the multiplex PCR reads and lists one entry per CDR3 protein. The sample has over 700,000 distinct CDR3 sequences, 35% seen once. Source material: blood. The receptors were sampled from a woman aged 40 to 50 with Graves' hyperthyroidism. CDR3s include the opening cysteine and the closing phenylalanine or tryptophan. The order of the fields is clone size, J gene, D gene, V gene, CDR3 DNA, CDR3 protein. A D gene is named only where the DNA matches it firmly. Rows may omit the clone size; those that give it use once, few, many or a size class.

clone_size: NA; j_call: TRBJ2-7; d_call: NA; v_call: TRBV15; cdr3_nt: TGTGCCACCAGCAGAGATCGGGCAGGGTGGAATGAGCAGTACTTC; cdr3_aa: CATSRDRAGWNEQYF
clone_size: NA; j_call: TRBJ2-7; d_call: NA; v_call: TRBV5-1; cdr3_nt: TGCGCCAGCAGCCCCCCTGACGCCTACGAGCAGTACTTC; cdr3_aa: CASSPPDAYEQYF
clone_size: NA; j_call: TRBJ2-7; d_call: NA; v_call: TRBV29-1; cdr3_nt: TGCAGCGTTGGTGTGGGGACGGACTCCTACGAGCAGTACTTC; cdr3_aa: CSVGVGTDSYEQYF
clone_size: NA; j_call: TRBJ2-1; d_call: TRBD2; v_call: TRBV29-1; cdr3_nt: TGCAGCGTTTCAGCGGGGCGAGAGCAGTTCTTC; cdr3_aa: CSVSAGREQFF
clone_size: NA; j_call: TRBJ1-5; d_call: TRBD1; v_call: TRBV6-5; cdr3_nt: TGTGCCAGCAGTTACGGGACAGTCGTTAGCAATCAGCCCCAGCATTTT; cdr3_aa: CASSYGTVVSNQPQHF
clone_size: NA; j_call: TRBJ2-7; d_call: TRBD2; v_call: TRBV6-5; cdr3_nt: TGTGCCAGCAGTTACGGAGCTAGCGGGAGGGCCTACGAGCAGTACTTC; cdr3_aa: CASSYGASGRAYEQYF
clone_size: NA; j_call: TRBJ1-2; d_call: NA; v_call: TRBV6-1; cdr3_nt: TGTGCCAGCAGCGAGGAGGACACGGATTCTAACTATGGCTACACCTTC; cdr3_aa: CASSEEDTDSNYGYTF
clone_size: NA; j_call: TRBJ2-6; d_call: NA; v_call: TRBV7-9; cdr3_nt: TGTGCCAGCAGCGAGCAGAGAGGGGCCGAAATCTCTGGGGCCAACGTCCTGACTTTC; cdr3_aa: CASSEQRGAEISGANVLTF
clone_size: NA; j_call: TRBJ1-4; d_call: NA; v_call: TRBV14; cdr3_nt: TGTGCCAGCAGCGTAAGAGGGCCTGAAAAACTGTTTTTT; cdr3_aa: CASSVRGPEKLFF
clone_size: NA; j_call: TRBJ2-6; d_call: NA; v_call: TRBV4-3; cdr3_nt: TGCGCCAGCAGCCAAGACTATCGGGGGGCGCGCGGTGGGGCCAACGTCCTGACTTTC; cdr3_aa: CASSQDYRGARGGANVLTF
clone_size: NA; j_call: TRBJ1-5; d_call: NA; v_call: TRBV6-2/TRBV6-3; cdr3_nt: TGTGCCATAGGACAGTACAATCAGCCCCAGCATTTT; cdr3_aa: CAIGQYNQPQHF
clone_size: NA; j_call: TRBJ2-2; d_call: NA; v_call: TRBV10-1; cdr3_nt: TGCGCCAGCAGTGAGGGCCACACCGGGGAGCTGTTTTTT; cdr3_aa: CASSEGHTGELFF
clone_size: few; j_call: TRBJ2-7; d_call: NA; v_call: TRBV12-3/TRBV12-4; cdr3_nt: TGTGCCAGCAGTTTCCACGGTGCACGCTCCTACGAGCAGTACTTC; cdr3_aa: CASSFHGARSYEQYF
clone_size: many; j_call: TRBJ2-5; d_call: TRBD1; v_call: TRBV24-1; cdr3_nt: TGTGCCACCGGGGACAGCGGACAAGAGACCCAGTACTTC; cdr3_aa: CATGDSGQETQYF
clone_size: NA; j_call: TRBJ1-4; d_call: NA; v_call: TRBV5-6; cdr3_nt: TGTGCCAGCAGCATATCGGACAGAGAAAAACTGTTTTTT; cdr3_aa: CASSISDREKLFF
clone_size: few; j_call: TRBJ1-1; d_call: NA; v_call: TRBV28; cdr3_nt: TGTGCCAGCAGTTTATTCCAGCTTGAAGCTTTCTTT; cdr3_aa: CASSLFQLEAFF
clone_size: many; j_call: TRBJ2-7; d_call: NA; v_call: TRBV10-2; cdr3_nt: TGCGCCAGCAGTGATTACGAATTCCGGGACACCACCTACGAGCAGTACTTC; cdr3_aa: CASSDYEFRDTTYEQYF
clone_size: NA; j_call: TRBJ2-7; d_call: NA; v_call: TRBV13; cdr3_nt: TGTGCCAGCAGCCGAGCCGGGACGGTAGCCTACGAGCAGTACTTC; cdr3_aa: CASSRAGTVAYEQYF
clone_size: many; j_call: TRBJ1-2; d_call: NA; v_call: TRBV7-2; cdr3_nt: TGTGCCAGCAGCTTAGATCGGGGAAGCTATGGCTACACCTTC; cdr3_aa: CASSLDRGSYGYTF
clone_size: many; j_call: TRBJ1-2; d_call: NA; v_call: TRBV29-1; cdr3_nt: TGCAGCGTCGAAGCACAAAATGGCTACACCTTC; cdr3_aa: CSVEAQNGYTF
clone_size: many; j_call: TRBJ2-7; d_call: NA; v_call: TRBV6-5; cdr3_nt: TGTGCCAGCAGTTCCGGGTCCGGGGGTGAGCAGTACTTC; cdr3_aa: CASSSGSGGEQYF
clone_size: few; j_call: TRBJ2-7; d_call: NA; v_call: TRBV6-1; cdr3_nt: TGTGCCAGCAGTGAAGTAGCAGGGGCAACTTACGAGCAGTACTTC; cdr3_aa: CASSEVAGATYEQYF
clone_size: NA; j_call: TRBJ2-7; d_call: NA; v_call: TRBV9; cdr3_nt: TGTGCCAGCAGCCCTACGACCAGTATCTACGAGCAGTACTTC; cdr3_aa: CASSPTTSIYEQYF
clone_size: many; j_call: TRBJ2-7; d_call: TRBD2; v_call: TRBV20-1; cdr3_nt: TGCAGTGCTAAGAAGAGCGGGGCCATCTACGAGCAGTACTTC; cdr3_aa: CSAKKSGAIYEQYF
clone_size: NA; j_call: TRBJ1-3; d_call: NA; v_call: TRBV7-9; cdr3_nt: TGTGCCAGCAGCCTCTCACGGTCTGGAAACACCATATATTTT; cdr3_aa: CASSLSRSGNTIYF
clone_size: many; j_call: TRBJ2-7; d_call: TRBD1; v_call: TRBV29-1; cdr3_nt: TGCAGCGTAGAGGCAGGGGGCTCCTACGAGCAGTACTTC; cdr3_aa: CSVEAGGSYEQYF
clone_size: NA; j_call: TRBJ1-2; d_call: NA; v_call: TRBV19; cdr3_nt: TGTGCCAGTAGTATAGAGGGACGGGCCCTCTATGGCTACACCTTC; cdr3_aa: CASSIEGRALYGYTF
clone_size: many; j_call: TRBJ1-4; d_call: NA; v_call: TRBV11-2; cdr3_nt: TGTGCCAGCAGCCCCCTGAGGGGATTCGGTGAAAAACTGTTTTTT; cdr3_aa: CASSPLRGFGEKLFF
clone_size: many; j_call: TRBJ2-5; d_call: NA; v_call: TRBV15; cdr3_nt: TGTGCCACCGGGCCGGGGATGGGGAGAGTCCAAGAGACCCAGTACTTC; cdr3_aa: CATGPGMGRVQETQYF
clone_size: NA; j_call: TRBJ2-2; d_call: NA; v_call: TRBV10-3; cdr3_nt: TGTGCCATCAGCGGGACGAACACCGGGGAGCTGTTTTTT; cdr3_aa: CAISGTNTGELFF
clone_size: NA; j_call: TRBJ1-4; d_call: TRBD1; v_call: TRBV10-3; cdr3_nt: TGTGCCACGGGGGACAGCTTTAATGAAAAACTGTTTTTT; cdr3_aa: CATGDSFNEKLFF
clone_size: NA; j_call: TRBJ1-2; d_call: TRBD1; v_call: TRBV7-2; cdr3_nt: TGTGCCAGCAGCTTAGGTACAGGGGGCCGCGGCTACACCTTC; cdr3_aa: CASSLGTGGRGYTF
clone_size: many; j_call: TRBJ1-1; d_call: NA; v_call: TRBV6-2/TRBV6-3; cdr3_nt: TGTGCCAGCAGTCTATCCTCACCAGGCACTGAAGCTTTCTTT; cdr3_aa: CASSLSSPGTEAFF
clone_size: many; j_call: TRBJ1-3; d_call: NA; v_call: TRBV29-1; cdr3_nt: TGCAGCGTTGAAGATCTTCTGGGTGGAAACACCATATATTTT; cdr3_aa: CSVEDLLGGNTIYF
clone_size: NA; j_call: TRBJ1-2; d_call: TRBD1; v_call: TRBV10-3; cdr3_nt: TGTGCCATCAATTCAGGGGGTGACCTGTCTAACTATGGCTACACCTTC; cdr3_aa: CAINSGGDLSNYGYTF
clone_size: few; j_call: TRBJ2-7; d_call: NA; v_call: TRBV5-4; cdr3_nt: TGTGCCAGCAGCTTCGGCAGGGGGGAGTCCTACGAGCAGTACTTC; cdr3_aa: CASSFGRGESYEQYF
clone_size: NA; j_call: TRBJ2-2; d_call: NA; v_call: TRBV6-2/TRBV6-3; cdr3_nt: TGTGCCAGCAGCCTGGACGAGACCGGGGAGCTGTTTTTT; cdr3_aa: CASSLDETGELFF
clone_size: few; j_call: TRBJ1-2; d_call: TRBD1; v_call: TRBV9; cdr3_nt: TGTGCCAGCAGACCTTTTGGGACAGCGAAGACGGGCTACACCTTC; cdr3_aa: CASRPFGTAKTGYTF
clone_size: NA; j_call: TRBJ2-3; d_call: TRBD2; v_call: TRBV25-1; cdr3_nt: TGTGCCAGCAGTGAACTAGCGGCGTCAGATACGCAGTATTTT; cdr3_aa: CASSELAASDTQYF
clone_size: NA; j_call: TRBJ1-2; d_call: NA; v_call: TRBV29-1; cdr3_nt: TGCAGCGTTGACAGTGACCTCTCCCAGGGGGGCTACACCTTC; cdr3_aa: CSVDSDLSQGGYTF
clone_size: NA; j_call: TRBJ2-2; d_call: NA; v_call: TRBV5-1; cdr3_nt: TGCGCCAGCAGCTCACAATGGGGAAACACCGGGGAGCTGTTTTTT; cdr3_aa: CASSSQWGNTGELFF
clone_size: few; j_call: TRBJ1-1; d_call: NA; v_call: TRBV20-1; cdr3_nt: TGCAGTGCTATATCCCGCCAGGGTTACACTGAAGCTTTCTTT; cdr3_aa: CSAISRQGYTEAFF